This T cell receptor beta chain was observed in a study of T cells and copy number aberrations in small-cell lung cancer. Study results and caveats: Compared with adjacent lung tissue, tumors had lower T-cell richness and clonality and non-significantly lower density.

This clone has just a few counts. Its antigen is not identified. Limited-stage small-cell lung cancer patients underwent surgery between the late 2000s and the early 2020s. All donors had upfront surgery without preoperative chemotherapy, radiotherapy or any immunotherapy. TCRdb's table, derived via immunoSEQ multiplex PCR, lists solely in-frame clones and lacks some. Among more than 9,500 clones, 60% to 80% were seen once, and the ten largest hold roughly a third. Per the germline V gene, CDR1 is SGHDN and CDR2 is FVKESK. V was trimmed by 3 bases and J by 4 bases, leaving 10 bases between them. There are 14 residues in the CDR3.

The sample consisted of normal tissue next to the tumor. J is TRBJ1-3 and V is TRBV14; D remains ambiguous. The sequence was collected from a man in his 60s with small cell lung cancer. The CDR3 region is CASSQVGGGNTIYF. The CDR3 DNA sequence: TGTGCCAGCAGCCAGGTGGGAGGAGGAAACACCATATATTTT.